These 22 T cell receptor beta chains share one sample of origin, sequenced in a study of response to subunit inactivated influenza vaccine. Each CDR3 protein is one row after TCRdb ran MiXCR on the RT-PCR reads. Counted here are 500,000 to 750,000 distinct CDR3 sequences, roughly 15% occurring once; the ten biggest clones make up roughly 11%. Material: PBMCs from blood, obtained roughly 12 days after vaccination. The receptors derive from a man aged 50 to 60 who received an inactivated influenza vaccine.

V usage is TRBV12-3 or TRBV12-4 and J usage is TRBJ2-7; 10 bases align to TRBD2. The junction had 13 bases not matched to a gene; V was cut back by 4 bases and J by 7 bases. The CDR3 covers 16 residues. The CDR3 nucleotides are TGTGCCAGCAGTTGGGGTAGCGGGGGGCTTAGTAAGGAGCAGTACTTC. Its protein is CASSWGSGGLSKEQYF.

The chain combines TRBV20-1 with TRBJ2-5; D unclear. This CDR3 is 14 amino acids long. Trimming left V 2 bases short and J 2 bases short, with 12 bases between. Germline V gives CDR1 DFQATT, CDR2 SNEGSKA (reference sequence). CDR3 sequence: CSARIRRLQETQYF. The CDR3 nucleotides read TGCAGTGCTAGAATCCGGCGACTTCAAGAGACCCAGTACTTC.

The chain joins TRBV10-3 to TRBJ1-2, with D perhaps TRBD1 (6 bases). Per germline, CDR1 ENHRY and CDR2 SYGVKD. The CDR3 is made up of 12 amino acids. V was clipped by 10 bases and J by 5 bases, with 14 bases between them. The CDR3 DNA follows: TGTGCCAGTCAGACAGGAAGATATGGCTACACCTTC. This translates into CASQTGRYGYTF.

This clonotype was observed a handful of times. The rearrangement links TRBV2 to TRBJ1-3; TRBD1 might be the D (5 bases). Germline V gives CDR1 SNHLY, CDR2 FYNNEI. The CDR3 is 13 amino acids. Trimming took 4 bases from V and 2 from J, leaving 6 bases between them. CDR3: CASSAGPGNTIYF. The CDR3 DNA sequence: TGTGCCAGCAGTGCAGGGCCTGGAAACACCATATATTTT.

The chain employs TRBV6-1 and TRBJ1-2, with TRBD1 matching over 7 bases. After removal of 6 bases from V and 2 bases from J, the junction contained 9 bases not matched to a gene. Germline-derived CDR1 and CDR2 are MNHNS and SASEGT. The CDR3 runs to 15 residues. CDR3 nucleotide sequence: TGTGCCAGCAGGAAGGGACAGCTCCGAAACTATGGCTACACCTTC. The encoded protein is CASRKGQLRNYGYTF.

This clonotype occurred a few times. The V gene is TRBV10-3, the J gene TRBJ2-3, with TRBD2 matching 7 bases. With 8 bases clipped from V and 0 bases from J, the junction kept 8 bases outside the gene matches. The CDR3 extends over 15 amino acids. The V gene's germline CDR1 is ENHRY and CDR2 SYGVKD. CDR3 nucleotide sequence: TGTGCCATCCGGTGGAGCGGGGCTAGCACAGATACGCAGTATTTT. Its protein product is CAIRWSGASTDTQYF.

This clonotype was observed a few times. The V gene is TRBV5-6, the J gene TRBJ2-5, with TRBD1 as a possible D gene (5 bases). V was pared by 6 bases and J by 4 bases, with 16 bases between. In germline, CDR1 is SGHDT, CDR2 YYEEEE. This CDR3 region has 14 residues. The CDR3 DNA reads as TGTGCCAGCAACGAAGTTAGGGGCGGAGAGACCCAGTACTTC. Encoded protein: CASNEVRGGETQYF.

This clonotype has more than one count but fewer than ten. This chain's CDR3 is CAWSLGGGTGKNIQYF. DNA for the CDR3: TGTGCCTGGAGTCTAGGGGGGGGCACAGGCAAAAACATTCAGTACTTC. V gene TRBV30 combines with J gene TRBJ2-4; possible D gene TRBD2, 7 bases. Between the trimmed V and J ends, which lost 2 bases and 3 bases, there was a span of 17 bases. Germline values: CDR1 GTSNPN, CDR2 SVGIG (reference sequence). The CDR3 runs to 16 residues.

This clonotype has a handful of counts. The V call is TRBV20-1, the J call TRBJ2-3; D gene ambiguous. The CDR3 covers 12 residues. The germline V gene has CDR1 DFQATT and CDR2 SNEGSKA (reference sequence). Trimming took 7 bases from V and 0 from J, leaving 8 bases between them. CDR3 in DNA: TGCAGTGTTTCTCAGAGCACAGATACGCAGTATTTT. This codes for CSVSQSTDTQYF.

The chain uses TRBV6-5 and TRBJ2-3; 14 bases line up with TRBD2. V shed 2 bases, J shed 0 bases, and the junction held 4 bases outside the gene matches. Germline CDR1 MNHEY, CDR2 SVGAGI. The CDR3 loop spans 18 amino acids. The DNA of the CDR3 is TGTGCCAGCAGTTACGGGACTAGCGGGAGCCGAAGCACAGATACGCAGTATTTT. This gives the protein CASSYGTSGSRSTDTQYF.

The chain carries TRBV9 and TRBJ2-3, with D possibly TRBD1 on 6 matching bases. The germline V and J ends were trimmed by 1 base and 4 bases, with 7 bases remaining between them. Germline V lookup: CDR1 SGDLS, CDR2 YYNGEE. This CDR3 spans 13 amino acids. This chain's CDR3 is CASSVQGPDTQYF. Written as DNA, the CDR3 is TGTGCCAGCAGCGTACAGGGGCCAGATACGCAGTATTTT.

This clonotype occurred a few times. The CDR3 spells CASSTQTGIYGYTF. CDR3 nucleotides: TGTGCCAGCAGTACCCAGACAGGGATCTATGGCTACACCTTC. This chain uses TRBV28 with TRBJ1-2; 7 positions agree with TRBD1. The germline V gene has CDR1 MDHEN and CDR2 SYDVKM. J lost 4 bases, V lost 5 bases, and 7 bases had no gene match. The CDR3 consists of 14 residues.

This clonotype was counted a few times. This chain's CDR3 is CASSQYQRGDYEQYF. CDR3 coding DNA: TGCGCCAGCAGCCAGTACCAGCGGGGGGACTACGAGCAGTACTTC. The J gene is TRBJ2-7, the V gene TRBV4-3, with 9 nucleotides matching TRBD2. The CDR3 covers 15 residues. The junction had 6 bases not matched to a gene; V was cut back by 3 bases and J by 3 bases. The germline gives CDR1 LGHNA, CDR2 YSLEER.

The J gene is TRBJ2-3, the V gene TRBV28, with 8 bases lining up with TRBD2. Per the germline V gene, CDR1 is MDHEN and CDR2 is SYDVKM. The ends lost 6 bases at V and 6 bases at J; junction bases unmatched: 17. The length of the CDR3 is 17 residues. CDR3 nucleotide sequence: TGTGCCAGCAGGCTGAGGAGTCTAGCGGGTGGGGCTGATACGCAGTATTTT. Encoded protein: CASRLRSLAGGADTQYF. The whole variable domain, remainder taken from reference TRBV28 and TRBJ2-3, is DVKVTQSSRYLVKRTGEKVFLECVQDMDHENMFWYRQDPGLGLRLIYFSYDVKMKEKGDIPEGYSVSREKKERFSLILESASTNQTSMYLCASRLRSLAGGADTQYFGPGTRLTVL.

The V and J genes are TRBV12-3 or TRBV12-4 and TRBJ2-7; D might be TRBD2 (5 bases). The CDR3 length is 16 residues. The V and J ends lost 4 bases and 3 bases respectively, with 19 bases between them. CDR3 residues: CASSSATSGPFYEQYF. As DNA, the CDR3 is TGTGCCAGCAGTTCCGCAACCAGCGGTCCTTTCTACGAGCAGTACTTC.

This clonotype was recorded many times. This chain uses TRBV5-1 with TRBJ2-4; weak D call: TRBD2 (5 bases). CDR1 and CDR2 (germline): SGHRS, YFSETQ. Trimming shortened V by 0 bases and J by 7 bases, and 11 bases separated the two germline ends. The CDR3 has 14 residues. The CDR3 region has the DNA TGCGCCAGCAGCTTGGGGCCGGGGAAGAACATTCAGTACTTC. It translates to CASSLGPGKNIQYF.

The rearrangement links TRBV7-2 to TRBJ2-7; 8 bases fit TRBD2. Losses at the gene ends were 2 bases for V and 5 bases for J; bases not matched to a gene: 5. Germline CDR1 reads SGHTA; CDR2 reads FQGNSA. CDR3 length: 14 amino acids. CDR3 sequence reads: CASSLQAGENEQYF. The CDR3 nucleotides are TGTGCCAGCAGCTTACAAGCGGGAGAGAACGAGCAGTACTTC.

The J gene is TRBJ2-3, the V gene TRBV5-1, with 9 bases that match TRBD2. CDR1 is SGHRS and CDR2 is YFSETQ in the germline V gene. Germline trimming cut 0 bases from V and 4 bases from J; bases unmatched to any gene: 9. The CDR3 extends over 17 amino acids. In DNA, the CDR3 is TGCGCCAGCAGCTTGGCCTTCTCAGCGGGGGGAGCAGATACGCAGTATTTT. Translation gives CASSLAFSAGGADTQYF.

This clonotype came up a few times. The gene calls are TRBV5-5 and TRBJ2-2; D perhaps matches TRBD1 (5 bases). Germline CDR1 SGHKS, CDR2 YYEKEE (reference sequence). The CDR3 length is 14 residues. Trimming took off 4 bases at V and 5 bases at J, with 12 bases between the two ends. CDR3: CASSTSGFTGELFF. The CDR3 DNA reads TGTGCCAGCAGCACCTCAGGGTTTACCGGGGAGCTGTTTTTT.

The CDR3 DNA follows: TGTGCCAGCAGTTTGAGGGCGGGTAATGAAAAACTGTTTTTT. Residues: CASSLRAGNEKLFF. J is TRBJ1-4 and V is TRBV12-3 or TRBV12-4; the D is unclear. V was trimmed by 3 bases and J by 4 bases, leaving 9 bases between them. CDR3 size: 14 residues.

This clonotype has just a few counts. This chain joins TRBV28 and TRBJ2-3, with D perhaps assigned TRBD1 or TRBD2 (7 bases each). V lost 5 bases and J 6 bases, leaving 15 bases between the germline ends. The CDR3 runs 14 residues. Germline V gene sequence: CDR1 MDHEN, CDR2 SYDVKM. The CDR3: CASSPGGVWDTQYF. The CDR3, as DNA: TGTGCCAGCAGTCCAGGGGGGGTATGGGATACGCAGTATTTT.

This clonotype was counted between two and nine times. V usage is TRBV6-2 or TRBV6-3 and J usage is TRBJ2-4; 8 nucleotides match TRBD2. The CDR3 runs 13 residues. After removal of 7 bases from V and 8 bases from J, the junction contained 7 bases not matched to a gene. Germline assignment: CDR1 MNHEY and CDR2 SVGEGT. CDR3 DNA: TGTGCCAGCACCCCCGGGGGGGGAGACATTCAGTACTTC. Protein sequence: CASTPGGGDIQYF.